A selection of T cell receptor beta chains follows, all from one sample in a study of T cells in Graves' hyperthyroidism and ophthalmopathy. MiXCR, applied by TCRdb to the multiplex PCR reads, yields one record per CDR3 protein. This sample yields roughly 300,000 distinct CDR3 sequences, of which roughly 14% are seen a single time; approximately 25% belongs to the top ten. The sample was blood. All receptors come from a woman aged 25 to 39 with Graves' hyperthyroidism. CDR3s include the opening cysteine and the closing phenylalanine or tryptophan.

TRBV30 | CAEGSSYNEQFF
TRBV28 | CASSPASGVPNEQYF
TRBV7-3 | CASRLRGRPTDTQYF
TRBV20-1 | CSARITGRDTGELFF
TRBV27 | CASSTATEAFF
TRBV20-1 | CSAVDRGNNGYTF
TRBV6-2/TRBV6-3 | CASSEGTSGRNTGELFF
TRBV7-8 | CASSVIRGDEQFF
TRBV7-2 | CASSLVTSGRGEQFF
TRBV12-3/TRBV12-4 | CASTKGGASYNEQFF
TRBV6-5 | CASSFGVQEQFF
TRBV11-1 | CASSLRTGGNSGANVLTF
TRBV12-3/TRBV12-4 | CASSLGRDTMDTGELFF
TRBV2 | CAGPGGNYGYTF
TRBV7-8 | CASSSRGLEAYEQYF
TRBV20-1 | CSARVAGRRQFF
TRBV28 | CASSPRYFSGSTEAFF
TRBV29-1 | CSVEVAGGRYEQYF
TRBV7-6 | CASSVSTVSSYNEQFF